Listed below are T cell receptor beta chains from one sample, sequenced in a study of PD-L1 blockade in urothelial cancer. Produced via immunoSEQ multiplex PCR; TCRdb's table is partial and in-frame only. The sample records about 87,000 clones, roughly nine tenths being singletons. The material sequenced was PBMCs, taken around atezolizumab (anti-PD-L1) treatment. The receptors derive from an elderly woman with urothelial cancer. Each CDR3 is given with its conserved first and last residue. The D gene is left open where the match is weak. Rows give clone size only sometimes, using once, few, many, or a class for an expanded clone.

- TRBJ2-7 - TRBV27 CASSSRRGEGRNEQYF TGTGCCAGCAGTTCGCGCCGGGGAGAGGGGAGGAACGAGCAGTACTTC
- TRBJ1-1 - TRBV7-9 CASSLNRDTEAFF TGTGCCAGCAGCTTAAACAGGGACACTGAAGCTTTCTTT
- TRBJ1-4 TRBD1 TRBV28 CASSSVTGGGEKLFF TGTGCCAGCAGCTCTGTTACAGGGGGCGGGGAAAAACTGTTTTTT
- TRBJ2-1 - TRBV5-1 CASSQVPRSNEQFF TGCGCCAGCTCACAGGTCCCTAGGAGCAATGAGCAGTTCTTC
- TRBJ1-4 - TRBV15 CATSRDPTAQPGNEKLFF TGTGCCACCAGCAGAGATCCGACAGCACAGCCGGGCAATGAAAAACTGTTTTTT
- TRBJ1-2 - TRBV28 CASSLGTSIYGYTF TGTGCCAGCAGTTTAGGGACAAGTATCTATGGCTACACCTTC
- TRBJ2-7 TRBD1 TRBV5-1 CASQYSGTVNDEQYF TGCGCCAGCCAATATTCCGGGACAGTAAACGACGAGCAGTACTTC
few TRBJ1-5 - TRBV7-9 CASSLEGFAQPQHF TGTGCCAGCAGCTTAGAGGGGTTTGCTCAGCCCCAGCATTTT
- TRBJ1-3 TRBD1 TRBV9 CASSGSGTGIGNTIYF TGTGCCAGCAGCGGATCCGGGACAGGGATTGGAAACACCATATATTTT
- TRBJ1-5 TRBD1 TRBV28 CASSGTVSNQPQHF TGTGCCAGCAGTGGGACAGTTAGCAATCAGCCCCAGCATTTT
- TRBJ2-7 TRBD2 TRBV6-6 CASSSVAGGSYEQYF TGTGCCAGCAGTTCGGTAGCGGGAGGTTCCTACGAGCAGTACTTC
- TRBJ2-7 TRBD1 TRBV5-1 CASSLGGQGIYEQYF TGCGCCAGCAGCTTGGGGGGACAGGGAATCTACGAGCAGTACTTC
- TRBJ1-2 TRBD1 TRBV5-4 CASSGRTGGRANYGYTF TGTGCCAGCAGCGGACGGACAGGGGGCCGAGCTAACTATGGCTACACCTTC
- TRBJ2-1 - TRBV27 CASSPIQGEQFF TGTGCCAGCAGTCCTATCCAGGGCGAGCAGTTCTTC
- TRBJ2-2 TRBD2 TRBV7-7 CASSPPGEGNWFNGELFF TGTGCCAGCAGCCCTCCCGGGGAGGGGAATTGGTTTAACGGGGAGCTGTTTTTT
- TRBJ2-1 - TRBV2 CATSGESYNEQFF TGTGCCACGTCGGGAGAATCCTACAATGAGCAGTTCTTC
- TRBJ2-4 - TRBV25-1 CASSHRDLAKNIQYF TGTGCCAGCAGCCACAGGGATCTAGCCAAAAACATTCAGTACTTC
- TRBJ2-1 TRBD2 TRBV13 CASSLAGTSGEGNEQFF TGTGCCAGCAGCTTAGCTGGGACTAGCGGGGAAGGCAATGAGCAGTTCTTC
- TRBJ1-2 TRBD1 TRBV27 CASRTGGINYGYTF TGTGCCAGCAGAACAGGGGGCATTAACTATGGCTACACCTTC
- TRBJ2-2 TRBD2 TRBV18 CASSPRLADGELFF TGTGCCAGCTCACCCCGACTAGCGGACGGGGAGCTGTTTTTT
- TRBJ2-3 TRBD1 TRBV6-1 CASSALSWGQGAADTQYF TGTGCCAGCAGTGCGCTAAGCTGGGGACAGGGGGCTGCAGATACGCAGTATTTT
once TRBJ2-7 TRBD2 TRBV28 CASSLAGGISYEQYF TGTGCCAGCAGTTTAGCGGGAGGGATCTCCTACGAGCAGTACTTC
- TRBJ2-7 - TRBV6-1 CASSESGILHEQYF TGTGCCAGCAGTGAGAGTGGTATCCTTCACGAGCAGTACTTC
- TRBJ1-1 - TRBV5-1 CASSLSGGNTEAFF TGCGCCAGCAGCTTGTCCGGGGGGAACACTGAAGCTTTCTTT
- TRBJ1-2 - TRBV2 CASSDIKGRGGYTF TGTGCCAGCAGTGACATTAAGGGGAGGGGTGGCTACACCTTC
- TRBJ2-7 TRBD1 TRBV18 CASSPGVDRAREQYF TGTGCCAGCTCACCAGGCGTCGACAGGGCTAGGGAGCAGTACTTC
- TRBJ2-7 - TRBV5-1 CASSLGGSFTYEQYF TGCGCCAGCAGCTTGGGCGGCTCCTTTACCTACGAGCAGTACTTC
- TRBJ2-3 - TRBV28 CASQQGSTDTQYF TGTGCCTCCCAGCAGGGGAGCACAGATACGCAGTATTTT
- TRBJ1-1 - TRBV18 CASSLQELTEAFF TGTGCCAGCTCCCTACAGGAACTCACTGAAGCTTTCTTT
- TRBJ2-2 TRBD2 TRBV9 CASSVVAGGFTGELFF TGTGCCAGCAGCGTTGTAGCGGGAGGGTTCACCGGGGAGCTGTTTTTT
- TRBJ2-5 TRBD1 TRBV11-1 CASSTGTGAKAQYF TGTGCCAGCAGCACCGGGACAGGAGCGAAGGCCCAGTACTTC
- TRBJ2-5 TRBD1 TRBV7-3 CASSYGTGQYQETQYF TGTGCCAGCAGCTACGGGACAGGCCAGTACCAAGAGACCCAGTACTTC
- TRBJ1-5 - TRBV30 CAWTKDRDQPQHF TGTGCCTGGACGAAGGACAGAGATCAGCCCCAGCATTTT
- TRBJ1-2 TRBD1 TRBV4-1 CASSPYFGQGYGYTF TGCGCCAGCAGCCCGTACTTTGGACAGGGCTATGGCTACACCTTC
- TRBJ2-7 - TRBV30 CAWGGNYEQYF TGTGCCTGGGGGGGGAACTACGAGCAGTACTTC
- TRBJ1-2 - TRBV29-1 CSVEDRLNLGGYTF TGCAGCGTTGAAGATCGGCTCAATCTAGGTGGCTACACCTTC
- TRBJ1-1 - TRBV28 CASSSTEQGFGTEAFF TGTGCCAGCAGTTCCACGGAACAGGGTTTTGGGACTGAAGCTTTCTTT
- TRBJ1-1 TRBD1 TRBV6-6 CASTLGQVGTEAFF TGTGCCAGCACCCTGGGACAGGTCGGCACTGAAGCTTTCTTT
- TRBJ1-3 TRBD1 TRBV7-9 CASSYRQGLSSGNTIYF TGTGCCAGCAGTTACAGACAGGGACTGTCCTCTGGAAACACCATATATTTT
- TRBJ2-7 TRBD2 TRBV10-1 CASSDPGTSYEQYF TGCGCCAGCAGTGATCCCGGGACTAGCTACGAGCAGTACTTC
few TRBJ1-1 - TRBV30 CAWREQGKAFF TGTGCCTGGAGAGAACAGGGAAAAGCTTTCTTT
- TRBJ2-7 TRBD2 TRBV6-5 CATRTPAGLADEQYF TGTGCCACCCGTACCCCCGCGGGACTAGCGGACGAGCAGTACTTC
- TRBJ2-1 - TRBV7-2 CASSLLQGGQFF TGTGCCAGCAGCTTACTACAGGGCGGGCAGTTCTTC
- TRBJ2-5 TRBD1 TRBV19 CASNRDRGETQYF TGTGCCAGTAATCGGGACAGGGGAGAGACCCAGTACTTC
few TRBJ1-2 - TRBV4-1 CASSPALGGSYGYTF TGCGCCAGCAGCCCCGCTTTAGGGGGATCCTATGGCTACACCTTC